The 22 T cell receptor beta chains in this list originate from one sample, sequenced in a study of blood T cell repertoires in COVID-19. Libraries were prepared by immunoSEQ multiplex PCR; TCRdb keeps only in-frame clonotypes and omits some of them. The sample shows about 150,000 clones, 65% to 85% of them seen only once. Sequencing was done on a sample of peripheral blood. These receptors all come from a woman aged 80 or over with acute or convalescent COVID-19.

In this sample, this clone turned up a few times. The J gene is TRBJ1-4, the V gene TRBV10-2, with D possibly matching TRBD1 (5 bases). The CDR3 length is 18 residues. Germline V gene data show CDR1 as WSHSY and CDR2 as SAAADI. Trimming removed 5 bases at V and 1 base at J, with 20 bases between. CDR3 in DNA: TGCGCCAGCAGTATTGGGTCCTCCGTGGGGGGAACTAATGAAAAACTGTTTTTT. Protein product: CASSIGSSVGGTNEKLFF.

The chain has TRBV27 and TRBJ1-2, with 10 positions matching TRBD1. CDR1 MNHEY and CDR2 SMNVEV come from the germline V gene (reference sequence). The ends lost 5 bases at V and 5 bases at J; junction bases unmatched: 11. The CDR3 runs to 16 residues. CDR3 amino acids: CASSQLGQGISYGYTF. The CDR3 DNA reads TGTGCCAGCAGTCAATTGGGACAGGGGATTTCTTATGGCTACACCTTC.

This chain connects TRBV3-1 (or the pseudogene TRBV3-2) to TRBJ1-1; 10 nucleotides align to TRBD1. V shed 5 bases and J 1 base; nucleotides not matched to a gene: 4. The germline V gene encodes CDR1 LGHDT and CDR2 YNNKEL (reference sequence). The CDR3 has 15 amino acids. CDR3 DNA sequence: TGTGCCAGCAGCAACCGGGACAGGGGGAACACTGAAGCTTTCTTT. As protein: CASSNRDRGNTEAFF.

V gene TRBV4-2 combines with J gene TRBJ1-5; D is possibly TRBD1 (5 bases). This CDR3 is built from 17 residues. Germline V CDR1 and CDR2: LGHNA, YNFKEQ. Trimming took 1 base from V and 0 from J, leaving 13 bases between them. The CDR3 DNA sequence: TGTGCCAGCAGCCAAGGAGCCGCGGGACTTAGCAATCAGCCCCAGCATTTT. It translates to CASSQGAAGLSNQPQHF.

The chain carries TRBV19 and TRBJ2-5; possible D gene TRBD1, 6 bases. The CDR3 spans 13 residues. The germline V gene encodes CDR1 LNHDA and CDR2 SQIVND (reference sequence). The V end was cut by 3 bases, the J end by 4 bases, with 9 bases between. The CDR3 protein is CASSMGHAETQYF. The CDR3 bases are TGTGCCAGTAGTATGGGACACGCAGAGACCCAGTACTTC.

The V and J genes are TRBV11-2 and TRBJ2-6, with 7 bases fitting TRBD2. V was pared by 5 bases and J by 3 bases, with 13 bases of the junction left unmatched. This CDR3 is built from 18 residues. Germline V CDR1 and CDR2: SGHAT, FQNNGV. CDR3 sequence reads: CASSPYLLGGYGANVLTF. The CDR3 DNA sequence: TGTGCCAGCAGCCCCTACTTGCTCGGGGGGTATGGGGCCAACGTCCTGACTTTC.

The chain employs TRBV5-1 and TRBJ1-1; TRBD1 agrees at 7 bases. The CDR3 covers 13 residues. J was trimmed by 3 bases and V by 3 bases; bases with no gene match: 2. Germline values: CDR1 SGHRS, CDR2 YFSETQ. CDR3 bases: TGCGCCAGCAGCTCCAGGGGGGACACTGAAGCTTTCTTT. This sequence encodes CASSSRGDTEAFF.

The gene calls are TRBV3-1 (or the pseudogene TRBV3-2) and TRBJ1-6; perhaps TRBD1 as D (5 bases). Germline V gene lookup returns CDR1 LGHDT and CDR2 YNNKEL (reference sequence). The CDR3 is 15 amino acids. The V end lost 4 bases, the J end lost 7 bases, and 14 bases lay between the germline ends. CDR3 sequence reads: CASSPRTGGNSPLHF. DNA for the CDR3: TGTGCCAGCAGCCCCCGGACCGGGGGGAATTCACCCCTCCACTTT.

The genes are TRBV6-2 or TRBV6-3 and TRBJ1-6, with D hard to call. Germline CDR1 reads MNHEY; CDR2 reads SVGEGT. The ends were cut back, 4 bases at V and 11 bases at J, with 15 bases in the middle. The CDR3 runs 14 residues. The CDR3 loop reads CASSSGLEVAPLHF. For the CDR3, the DNA is TGTGCCAGCAGTTCAGGCCTCGAAGTTGCACCCCTCCACTTT.

This chain joins TRBV27 and TRBJ1-2, with D possibly matching TRBD1 (6 bases). The CDR3 is made up of 13 amino acids. Trimming pared 10 bases from V and 0 bases from J, leaving 12 bases between. Germline V gives CDR1 MNHEY, CDR2 SMNVEV (reference sequence). The CDR3 reads CATKYRANYGYTF. In nucleotides, the CDR3 is TGTGCCACCAAATACAGGGCTAACTATGGCTACACCTTC.

This chain links TRBV29-1 with TRBJ2-1; 11 nucleotides align to TRBD2. The CDR3 covers 14 residues. V lost 7 bases to trimming and J lost 7 bases; unmatched junction nucleotides: 9. Germline lookup yields CDR1 SQVTM and CDR2 ANQGSEA. This CDR3 reads CSGQLAGVGNEQFF. CDR3 DNA sequence: TGCAGCGGACAACTAGCGGGAGTAGGGAATGAGCAGTTCTTC.

The table lists this clone with a count of one. This chain uses TRBV2 with TRBJ1-5; D ambiguous. Germline lookup yields CDR1 SNHLY and CDR2 FYNNEI. Trimming removed 4 bases at V and 5 bases at J, with 15 bases between. The CDR3 runs 15 residues. The CDR3 protein is CASSGGGVRDQPQHF. The CDR3 DNA reads as TGTGCCAGCAGTGGAGGAGGAGTGAGAGATCAGCCCCAGCATTTT.

The chain links TRBV7-9 to TRBJ1-4, with 10 bases lining up with TRBD1. The V segment lost 4 bases and the J segment 8 bases; nucleotides outside the gene matches: 4. The CDR3 covers 14 residues. CDR1 and CDR2 (germline): SEHNR, FQNEAQ (reference sequence). CDR3 nucleotides: TGTGCCAGCAGCTCCGGGACAGGGGTCGAAAAACTGTTTTTT. Protein sequence: CASSSGTGVEKLFF.

The gene calls are TRBV6-5 and TRBJ2-7, with 8 bases matching TRBD2. CDR3 length equals 11 residues. V trimming: 8 bases; J trimming: 6 bases; junction bases outside the gene matches: 3. The germline CDR1 and CDR2 sequences are MNHEY and SVGAGI. The CDR3 sequence: CASSGGFEQYF. In DNA form, the CDR3 reads TGTGCCAGCTCGGGAGGGTTCGAGCAGTACTTC.

The chain combines TRBV7-9 with TRBJ2-3; 9 bases line up with TRBD1. Germline CDR1 SEHNR, CDR2 FQNEAQ (reference sequence). CDR3 length equals 14 residues. Trimming took 5 bases from V and 2 from J; bases not matched to a gene: 2. CDR3 protein: CASSRTGATDTQYF. The CDR3 nucleotides read TGTGCCAGCAGCCGGACAGGGGCCACAGATACGCAGTATTTT. The full variable domain, completed using reference TRBV7-9 and TRBJ2-3, is DTGVSQNPRHKITKRGQNVTFRCDPISEHNRLYWYRQTLGQGPEFLTYFQNEAQLEKSRLLSDRFSAERPKGSFSTLEIQRTEQGDSAMYLCASSRTGATDTQYFGPGTRLTVL.

V usage is TRBV2 and J usage is TRBJ2-5; TRBD1 might be the D (6 bases). The CDR3 runs 14 residues. The V end lost 6 bases, the J end lost 5 bases, and 16 bases lay between the germline ends. The germline gives CDR1 SNHLY, CDR2 FYNNEI. CDR3 in amino acids: CASSPRTVSETQYF. The CDR3 coding sequence is TGTGCCAGCAGCCCCCGGACAGTTTCGGAGACCCAGTACTTC. Full variable domain (remainder filled in from reference TRBV2 and TRBJ2-5): EPEVTQTPSHQVTQMGQEVILRCVPISNHLYFYWYRQILGQKVEFLVSFYNNEISEKSEIFDDQFSVERPDGSNFTLKIRSTKLEDSAMYFCASSPRTVSETQYFGPGTRLLVL.

This clone was observed once. The gene calls are TRBV5-1 and TRBJ2-1; no definite D call. This CDR3 has 15 residues. Per the germline V gene, CDR1 is SGHRS and CDR2 is YFSETQ. V dropped 4 bases and J dropped 5 bases, with 16 bases sitting between them. The CDR3: CASSPPWAPDNEQFF. In DNA, the CDR3 is TGCGCCAGCAGCCCCCCCTGGGCCCCTGACAATGAGCAGTTCTTC.

The CDR3 nucleotides read TGTGCCAGCAGCCCATCGGGCGGGAGGGCCGTCGGGGAGCTGTTTTTT. It yields the protein CASSPSGGRAVGELFF. This chain connects TRBV3-1 (or the pseudogene TRBV3-2) to TRBJ2-2, with 9 bases fitting TRBD2. This CDR3 comprises 16 residues. Germline trimming cut 4 bases from V and 7 bases from J; bases unmatched to any gene: 10. The V gene's germline CDR1 is LGHDT and CDR2 YNNKEL (reference sequence).

This clone was detected once. The genes are TRBV2 and TRBJ2-6, with 9 nucleotides matching TRBD1. There are 17 residues in the CDR3. After removal of 4 bases from V and 4 bases from J, the junction contained 8 bases not matched to a gene. The germline V gene encodes CDR1 SNHLY and CDR2 FYNNEI. The CDR3 loop reads CASSGGQGRSGANVLTF. In DNA form, the CDR3 reads TGTGCCAGCAGTGGGGGACAGGGACGCTCGGGGGCCAACGTCCTGACTTTC.

This clone was detected a few times. J is TRBJ2-2 and V is TRBV30; unclear D gene. V was shortened by 1 base and J by 6 bases, with 12 bases between the two germline ends. Germline CDR1 GTSNPN, CDR2 SVGIG (reference sequence). The CDR3 is 14 residues long. The CDR3 bases are TGTGCCTGGAGTGACCCGCGTATCTCCGGGGAGCTGTTTTTT. Translation: CAWSDPRISGELFF.

In DNA, the CDR3 is TGTGCCAGCAGCCACGCTACAGGACAGTCCTACGAGCAGTACTTC. Encoded protein: CASSHATGQSYEQYF. The gene calls are TRBV4-2 and TRBJ2-7; weak D call: TRBD1 (6 bases). This CDR3 spans 15 amino acids. CDR1 and CDR2 from the germline V gene are LGHNA and YNFKEQ. V was shortened by 3 bases and J by 1 base, with 13 bases between the two germline ends.

The gene calls are TRBV21-1 and TRBJ1-1; the D segment call TRBD1 is taken from the table without a DNA check. TRBV21-1 is a listed pseudogene. CDR3 length equals 14 residues. The CDR3 DNA is TGTGCCAGCAGGGATCAGACAGGGAACACTGAAGCTTTCTTT. It yields the protein CASRDQTGNTEAFF.